Listed below are T cell receptor beta chains from one sample, sequenced in a study of T cell repertoires in cytomegalovirus infection. TCRdb re-called the reads through MiXCR, storing one row per CDR3 protein. Of about 830,000 distinct CDR3 sequences in the sample, about 30% were seen once. For these receptors, no antigen is known. The sequencing here drew on cultured CD8+ T cells from PBMCs, taken from culture after CMV antigen stimulation. These receptors were taken from a human donor in good health (CMV status not recorded). Some clones in this sample may be carry-over from other donors' samples. Both conserved end residues are part of each CDR3. The D gene is left open where the match is weak. Some rows have no size entry. The others give once, few or many, or a class for an expanded clone.

J	D	size	V	CDR3	DNA
TRBJ1-3	.	few	TRBV7-9	CASYGAGASGNTIYF	TGTGCCAGCTACGGTGCGGGGGCTTCTGGAAACACCATATATTTT
TRBJ1-1	TRBD1	.	TRBV15	CATSPDRGYTEAFF	TGTGCCACCAGCCCGGACAGGGGGTACACTGAAGCTTTCTTT
TRBJ1-2	.	.	TRBV12-3/TRBV12-4	CASSASSQLNYGYTF	TGTGCCAGCAGTGCTTCCTCACAGTTAAACTATGGCTACACCTTC
TRBJ1-1	.	.	TRBV7-6	CASVIATEAFF	TGTGCCAGCGTAATAGCCACTGAAGCTTTCTTT
TRBJ1-2	.	many	TRBV7-9	CASSLGNYGYTF	TGTGCCAGCAGCTTAGGCAACTATGGCTACACCTTC
TRBJ1-5	.	few	TRBV10-3	CAISEGSLSNQPQHF	TGTGCCATCAGTGAAGGGAGTCTAAGCAATCAGCCCCAGCATTTT
TRBJ2-1	.	.	TRBV7-9	CASSSLNNEQFF	TGTGCCAGCAGCTCCCTCAACAATGAGCAGTTCTTC
TRBJ1-1	TRBD1	.	TRBV14	CASSQGTGDMWSEEAFF	TGTGCCAGCAGCCAAGGGACAGGGGATATGTGGAGCGAGGAAGCTTTCTTT
TRBJ1-1	.	.	TRBV7-4	CASSGMRTEAFF	TGTGCCAGCAGCGGAATGCGGACTGAAGCTTTCTTT
TRBJ2-3	TRBD2	.	TRBV7-8	CASSLILGGEGSTDTQYF	TGTGCCAGCAGCTTAATTTTGGGCGGGGAGGGGAGCACAGATACGCAGTATTTT
TRBJ2-1	TRBD2	few	TRBV7-4	CASSTPLADNYNEQFF	TGTGCCAGCAGCACCCCACTAGCGGACAACTACAATGAGCAGTTCTTC
TRBJ1-1	.	.	TRBV11-2	CASSLEDGEMNTEAFF	TGTGCCAGCAGCTTAGAGGACGGAGAGATGAACACTGAAGCTTTCTTT
TRBJ2-1	TRBD1	.	TRBV18	CASSGNGTGGRNNEQFF	TGTGCCAGCTCAGGAAACGGGACAGGGGGCCGAAACAATGAGCAGTTCTTC
TRBJ2-7	TRBD1	.	TRBV7-6	CASSRRDRVHEQYF	TGTGCCAGCAGCCGCCGGGACAGGGTTCACGAGCAGTACTTC
TRBJ2-3	.	few	TRBV28	CASSLFLGSSTDTQYF	TGTGCCAGCAGTTTATTCCTAGGGAGCAGCACAGATACGCAGTATTTT
TRBJ2-1	.	.	TRBV11-3	CASSQYYNERFF	TGTGCCAGCAGCCAATATTACAATGAGCGGTTCTTC